Detailed here is one T cell receptor (beta chain). Its antigen is unknown. This sample was taken from a study of T cell repertoires in cytomegalovirus infection. Study as a whole: Public TCR beta signature analysis indicated the presence of both CMV infection and matching HLA type.

Trimming took 4 bases from V and 10 from J; bases not matched to a gene: 6. The CDR3 has 13 residues. In germline, CDR1 is SGHDN, CDR2 FVKESK. TCRdb analysed the reads with MiXCR anew, one entry per CDR3 protein. The sample lists approximately 910,000 distinct CDR3 sequences; roughly 30% were seen once. This sample comprised cultured CD8+ T cells from PBMCs, obtained from culture after CMV antigen stimulation. The receptor's source is a human donor in good health (CMV status not recorded). Some clones in this sample may be carry-over from other donors' samples. The J gene is TRBJ2-1, the V gene TRBV14; the match to TRBD1 covers 8 bases. This CDR3 is CASSLRRDREQFF. The CDR3 DNA sequence: TGTGCCAGCAGCCTAAGAAGGGACAGGGAGCAGTTCTTC.